The present T cell receptor beta chain was sequenced within a study of cytomegalovirus exposure and HLA in healthy donors. Study in general: Genotyping of 400 or so donors showed that 80% to 90% belonged to the Caucasian-associated ancestry cluster. Overall study findings and caveats: For most subjects, TCR beta sequences were reported to predict HLA-A and HLA-B alleles with accuracy.

This clone appeared a single time. Its antigen is not known. Looked up from germline, CDR1 is WNHNN and CDR2 is SYGVQD (reference sequence). V lost 1 base, J lost 8 bases, and 7 bases lay in between. The CDR3 loop spans 12 amino acids. PCR involved 60 Vbeta and 13 Jbeta primers. The protocol was immunoSEQ multiplex PCR, while the TCRdb copy is restricted to in-frame clones and leaves out a portion. Among about 140,000 clones listed, roughly four fifths were seen once. This chain uses TRBV10-1 with TRBJ2-3; D is uncertain. The sequence was obtained from a male donor in good health and CMV-seronegative. Sequences were obtained from PBMCs. CDR3: CASSEFTVTQYF. The CDR3 DNA reads TGCGCCAGCAGTGAGTTTACGGTTACGCAGTATTTT.